The clone carrying this T cell receptor (beta chain) was recorded at least ten times. A single record per CDR3 protein comes from TCRdb applying MiXCR to the RT-PCR reads. Here the sample spans hundreds of thousands of distinct CDR3 sequences, approximately 14% being singletons. This entry is derived from a study of response to subunit inactivated influenza vaccine. The CDR3 covers 14 residues. With V trimmed by 4 bases and J by 2 bases, 3 bases remained unmatched. Germline CDR1 SEHNR, CDR2 FQNEAQ (reference sequence). The V and J genes are TRBV7-9 and TRBJ2-7; 9 bases match TRBD1. The sample here was PBMCs from blood, taken roughly 12 days after vaccination. The TCR comes from a man between 50 and 59 years old who received an inactivated influenza vaccine. CDR3: CASSSTGGTYEQYF. The CDR3 bases are TGTGCCAGCAGCTCGACAGGGGGAACCTACGAGCAGTACTTC.